Given below is one T cell receptor beta chain in context. Its specificity is unknown. Trimming removed 2 bases at V and 8 bases at J, with 10 bases between. In germline, CDR1 is MNHNY, CDR2 SVGAGI (reference sequence). The CDR3 runs to 13 residues. TCRdb's table, derived via immunoSEQ multiplex PCR, lists solely in-frame clones and lacks some. The sample lists around 1.4 million clones; 98% were seen once. The data belong to a study of shared clonotypes between healthy human individuals. Turning to the study itself: The donors, two women and a few men, were aged 18 to 49. Study findings and constraints: A handful of donors showed sharing of approximately 5% of naive CD4 clonotypes. It was the few donors that limited the genetic and exposure-history diversity represented.

This rearrangement joins TRBV6-6 to TRBJ1-5, with unresolved D. Sequencing used naive CD4+ T cells sorted from blood. The subset was: CD45RA+ positively selected. The receptor was isolated from a man aged 25-45 years in good health. As DNA, the CDR3 is TGTGCCAGCAGTTACCGGGATGGCGAGCCCCAGCATTTT. It specifies CASSYRDGEPQHF.